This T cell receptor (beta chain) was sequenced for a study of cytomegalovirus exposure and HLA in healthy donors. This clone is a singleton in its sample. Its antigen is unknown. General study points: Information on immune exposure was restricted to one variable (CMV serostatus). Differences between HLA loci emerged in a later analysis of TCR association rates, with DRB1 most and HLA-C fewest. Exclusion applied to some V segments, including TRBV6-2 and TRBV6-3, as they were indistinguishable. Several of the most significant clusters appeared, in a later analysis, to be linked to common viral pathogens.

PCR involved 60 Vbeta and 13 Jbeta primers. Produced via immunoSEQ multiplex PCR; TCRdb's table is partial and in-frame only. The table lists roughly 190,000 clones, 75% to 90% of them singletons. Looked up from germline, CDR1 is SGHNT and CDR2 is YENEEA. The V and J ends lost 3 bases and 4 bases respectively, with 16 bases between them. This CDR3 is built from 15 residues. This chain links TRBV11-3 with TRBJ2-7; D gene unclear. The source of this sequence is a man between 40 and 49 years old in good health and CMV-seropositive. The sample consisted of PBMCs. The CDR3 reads CASSFSPEYGYEQYF. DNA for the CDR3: TGTGCCAGCAGCTTTTCCCCGGAGTATGGGTACGAGCAGTACTTC.